These T cell receptor beta chains were read from a single sample in a study of blood T cell repertoires in COVID-19. The repertoire was sequenced with immunoSEQ multiplex PCR; TCRdb's copy has only in-frame clones and lacks some. The sample has around 200,000 clones, more than 60% seen once. Sequenced: peripheral blood. The receptors stem from a woman in her 50s with acute or convalescent COVID-19. CDR3s include the opening cysteine and the closing phenylalanine or tryptophan. A D gene is named only where the DNA matches it firmly. Size tells how often a clone was seen (once, few, many) or the class of an expanded clone, and some rows leave it out.

>16|TRBJ1-2|.|TRBV5-4|.
TGTGCCAGCAGCCAAGGACAGCCTCAACGGGGCTATGGCTACACCTTC
CASSQGQPQRGYGYTF
>18|TRBJ2-3|TRBD2|TRBV5-4|.
TGTGCCAGCAGCTTGGGACTAGCGGGGGGCGCCGCTACGGATACGCAGTATTTT
CASSLGLAGGAATDTQYF
>15|TRBJ2-1|TRBD2|TRBV9|.
TGTGCCAGCAGCGCCGGGACTAGCGACCTAAATGAGCAGTTCTTC
CASSAGTSDLNEQFF
>15|TRBJ2-4|TRBD1|TRBV13|.
TGTGCCAGCAGCTCAGACAGGGGGCGCCAAAACATTCAGTACTTC
CASSSDRGRQNIQYF
>14|TRBJ1-6|.|TRBV3-1/TRBV3-2|.
TGTGCCAGCAGCCCCCTAGGTTGGAATTCACCCCTCCACTTT
CASSPLGWNSPLHF
>16|TRBJ2-2|TRBD1|TRBV10-3|.
TGTGCCATCAGTGAGTCCGGGACAGTGAACACCGGGGAGCTGTTTTTT
CAISESGTVNTGELFF
>19|TRBJ1-5|TRBD1|TRBV12-5|few
TGTGCTAGTGCCGTAGACTCCCGGGACAGGATGAATAGCAATCAGCCCCAGCATTTT
CASAVDSRDRMNSNQPQHF
>14|TRBJ2-7|TRBD1|TRBV5-1|.
TGCGCCAGCAGCTTCCCGGGACAGGGCTACGAGCAGTACTTC
CASSFPGQGYEQYF
>14|TRBJ1-4|.|TRBV28|.
TGTGCCAGCAGTGGTAGAGCAACTAATGAAAAACTGTTTTTT
CASSGRATNEKLFF
>12|TRBJ2-7|.|TRBV18|.
TGTGCCAGCTCACCTCACAGTGCCGAGCAGTACTTC
CASSPHSAEQYF
>14|TRBJ2-2|.|TRBV19|.
TGTGCCAGTACTTCCGGGACATCTACCGGGGAGCTGTTTTTT
CASTSGTSTGELFF
>15|TRBJ2-1|TRBD2|TRBV7-9|.
TGTGCCAGCAGCTTAGCTAGCGGGTTGGGGGATGAGCAGTTCTTC
CASSLASGLGDEQFF
>16|TRBJ2-2|TRBD2|TRBV27|.
TGTGCCAGCAGTAATATAGCGGGGTCGAACACCGGGGAGCTGTTTTTT
CASSNIAGSNTGELFF
>13|TRBJ1-5|.|TRBV5-6|few
TGTGCCAGCAGCCGACAGCCCAATCAGCCCCAGCATTTT
CASSRQPNQPQHF
>13|TRBJ1-1|.|TRBV27|.
TGTGCCAGCAGTTTTGAGGAAAGTACTGAAGCTTTCTTT
CASSFEESTEAFF
>14|TRBJ1-2|.|TRBV28|.
TGTGCCAGCAGTTCCCATTTGTTGGCCTATGGCTACACCTTC
CASSSHLLAYGYTF
>14|TRBJ1-2|.|TRBV5-1|.
TGCGCCAGCAGCTTGGGGTCCGAGATCTATGGCTACACCTTC
CASSLGSEIYGYTF
>14|TRBJ1-2|TRBD1|TRBV3-1/TRBV3-2|.
TGTGCCAGCAGCCAAGAGTCAGGGGGCTATGGCTACACCTTC
CASSQESGGYGYTF
>15|TRBJ2-1|TRBD2|TRBV11-3|.
TGTGCCAGCAGCCCAAGGAGCGGGAGTAACAATGAGCAGTTCTTC
CASSPRSGSNNEQFF
>14|TRBJ2-1|TRBD1|TRBV28|.
TGTGCCAGCTTCGACAGGGCAAGCTACAATGAGCAGTTCTTC
CASFDRASYNEQFF
>13|TRBJ1-5|TRBD1|TRBV12-3/TRBV12-4|.
TGTGCCAGCAGCATACAGGGGCGGCAGCCCCAGCATTTT
CASSIQGRQPQHF
>14|TRBJ2-5|TRBD2|TRBV18|.
TGTGCCAGCTCACCATCAGGGAGGGGAGAGACCCAGTACTTC
CASSPSGRGETQYF